This T cell receptor beta chain derives from a study of T-cell memory formation after mild COVID-19. Constant-segment primers and 5'RACE yielded cDNA libraries for TCR alpha and TCR beta, each carrying sample barcodes and UMIs. In TCRdb, the 5' RACE reads were re-called with MiXCR into one record per CDR3 protein. The data hold a few hundred thousand distinct CDR3 sequences, with 20% to 25% observed a single time. General study findings and limits: Clones shrinking between day 15 and 85 showed a balanced CD4/CD8 split, and those that grew later tilted toward CD4+. Prior to infection, memory already included some responding clones, suggesting cross-reactive memory joined.

Germline assignment: CDR1 SQVTM and CDR2 ANQGSEA. Trimming stripped 3 bases from V and 8 bases from J, with 11 bases between. The CDR3 has 12 amino acids. This clonotype was seen a few times. The antigen is not known. Source material: PBMCs or a T cell subset sorted from them (not recorded which). The source of this sequence is a young man who had mild COVID-19 (a few samples of this study predate the infection). Cell type and time point are not known. The rearrangement links TRBV29-1 to TRBJ2-1; TRBD1 might be the D (5 bases). The CDR3 coding sequence is TGCAGCGTTGATAGCAGGGCGGATGAGCAGTTCTTC. Protein sequence: CSVDSRADEQFF.